Each of the 27 T cell receptor beta chains below was sequenced from the same sample in a study of cytomegalovirus exposure and HLA in healthy donors. The PCR made use of 60 Vbeta and 13 Jbeta primers. The repertoire was sequenced with immunoSEQ multiplex PCR; TCRdb's copy has only in-frame clones and lacks some. This table holds 110,000 to 150,000 clones, 60% to 80% found once. Sequenced input: PBMCs. The receptors stem from a woman aged 25 to 39 in good health and CMV-seronegative.

The rearrangement joins TRBV4-2 to TRBJ2-1; tentatively, D is TRBD2 (5 bases). The CDR3 has 15 amino acids. Germline lookup yields CDR1 LGHNA and CDR2 YNFKEQ. V shed 0 bases and J shed 6 bases, with 12 bases lying between them. The CDR3, as DNA: TGTGCCAGCAGCCAAGAAAAACTAGTGGTCAATGAGCAGTTCTTC. Translated: CASSQEKLVVNEQFF.

The rearrangement uses TRBV28 and TRBJ1-5, with D uncertain. The CDR3 has 14 residues. CDR1 is MDHEN, CDR2 SYDVKM, per germline. The germline V and J ends were trimmed by 3 bases and 5 bases, with 11 bases remaining between them. CDR3 nucleotide sequence: TGTGCCAGCAGTTTTTTTGTTCTTTATCAGCCCCAGCATTTT. The encoded protein is CASSFFVLYQPQHF.

The V and J genes are TRBV30 and TRBJ1-2, with 8 bases identical to TRBD1. The CDR3 is 14 residues long. V shed 7 bases and J 0 bases; nucleotides not matched to a gene: 7. CDR1 GTSNPN and CDR2 SVGIG come from the germline V gene (reference sequence). The CDR3 DNA is TGTGCCTTGATACAGGGGGTGACTAACTATGGCTACACCTTC. This translates into CALIQGVTNYGYTF.

The chain links TRBV11-2 to TRBJ2-1, with TRBD2 as a possible D gene (5 bases). Germline CDR1 is SGHAT and CDR2 is FQNNGV. V shed 4 bases and J shed 6 bases, with 16 bases lying between them. The CDR3 totals 15 residues. The CDR3 is CASSSVFIGSNEQFF. The CDR3 DNA sequence: TGTGCCAGCAGCTCTGTTTTCATAGGGAGCAATGAGCAGTTCTTC.

The rearrangement joins TRBV5-1 to TRBJ1-1, with D hard to call. The CDR3 covers 13 residues. V lost 8 bases, J lost 1 base, and 12 bases lay in between. Germline V gene data show CDR1 as SGHRS and CDR2 as YFSETQ. CDR3 region: CASAEGRNTEAFF. The CDR3 bases are TGCGCCAGTGCCGAGGGCCGGAACACTGAAGCTTTCTTT. The variable domain in full, with the rest retrieved from reference TRBV5-1 and TRBJ1-1, is KAGVTQTPRYLIKTRGQQVTLSCSPISGHRSVSWYQQTPGQGLQFLFEYFSETQRNKGNFPGRFSGRQFSNSRSEMNVSTLELGDSALYLCASAEGRNTEAFFGQGTRLTVV.

The chain carries TRBV5-4 and TRBJ1-4, with 7 bases matching TRBD1. Germline V gene sequence: CDR1 SGHNT, CDR2 YYREEE (reference sequence). CDR3 size: 14 residues. Unmatched junction bases numbered 5, after V lost 4 bases and J lost 5 bases. Here the CDR3 DNA reads TGTGCCAGCAGCCGCGGGACAGTCAATGAAAAACTGTTTTTT. Translation gives CASSRGTVNEKLFF.

The V and J genes are TRBV28 and TRBJ1-1; TRBD1 matches 8 bases. Germline V gives CDR1 MDHEN, CDR2 SYDVKM. Unmatched junction bases numbered 2, after V lost 3 bases and J lost 2 bases. This CDR3 contains 14 residues. CDR3 amino acids: CASSFQGANTEAFF. The CDR3 coding sequence is TGTGCCAGCAGTTTCCAGGGGGCCAACACTGAAGCTTTCTTT.

The chain is built from TRBV6-1 and TRBJ1-1; D remains ambiguous. V lost 4 bases and J 4 bases, leaving 13 bases between the germline ends. This CDR3 has 14 amino acids. Germline lookup yields CDR1 MNHNS and CDR2 SASEGT. CDR3 coding DNA: TGTGCCAGCAGTGGATTTCTAAGATCCACTGAAGCTTTCTTT. This codes for CASSGFLRSTEAFF.

V is TRBV11-2 and J is TRBJ2-7; maybe TRBD1 (6 bases). The CDR3 loop spans 14 amino acids. Trimming removed 6 bases from V and 7 bases from J, with 19 bases in between. The germline V gene has CDR1 SGHAT and CDR2 FQNNGV. The CDR3 region is CASSSPTGSIEQYF. The CDR3 DNA reads as TGTGCCAGCAGTTCCCCCACAGGGTCTATAGAGCAGTACTTC.

This rearrangement joins TRBV19 to TRBJ2-2; 7 bases map to TRBD2. In germline, CDR1 is LNHDA, CDR2 SQIVND (reference sequence). The CDR3 has 14 residues. V gave up 6 bases and J gave up 6 bases; unmatched junction bases: 7. The CDR3 DNA reads as TGTGCCAGTAGGTTGGCGGGGGAAGCCGGGGAGCTGTTTTTT. It is translated as CASRLAGEAGELFF. The whole variable domain, remainder taken from reference TRBV19 and TRBJ2-2, is DGGITQSPKYLFRKEGQNVTLSCEQNLNHDAMYWYRQDPGQGLRLIYYSQIVNDFQKGDIAEGYSVSREKKESFPLTVTSAQKNPTAFYLCASRLAGEAGELFFGEGSRLTVL.

The V call is TRBV7-9, the J call TRBJ2-6, with a weak D call TRBD1 (5 bases). Trimming shortened V by 5 bases and J by 0 bases, and 14 bases separated the two germline ends. The CDR3 runs 17 residues. The germline CDR1 and CDR2 sequences are SEHNR and FQNEAQ (reference sequence). For the CDR3, the DNA is TGTGCCAGCAGCGAAAAAGGGGCTAGCTCTGGGGCCAACGTCCTGACTTTC. Translated, it gives CASSEKGASSGANVLTF.

The rearrangement links TRBV28 to TRBJ2-7; tentative D call: TRBD2 (5 bases). CDR1 is MDHEN and CDR2 is SYDVKM in the germline V gene. V shed 7 bases and J shed 0 bases, with 19 bases lying between them. The CDR3 totals 16 residues. The CDR3, as DNA: TGTGCCAGCAACTCCCTGGGGTCTAGCCGCTCCTACGAGCAGTACTTC. This translates into CASNSLGSSRSYEQYF.

This rearrangement joins TRBV7-3 to TRBJ1-1; D not certain. V was pared by 4 bases and J by 0 bases, with 12 bases between. This CDR3 has 15 residues. Germline V CDR1 and CDR2: SGHTA, FQGTGA. Written as DNA, the CDR3 is TGTGCCAGCAGCTCTCGGGGAGGGCTGAACACTGAAGCTTTCTTT. Protein: CASSSRGGLNTEAFF.

The V and J genes are TRBV28 and TRBJ1-1; tentatively, D is TRBD1 (6 bases). Looked up from germline, CDR1 is MDHEN and CDR2 is SYDVKM. CDR3 length: 15 residues. The V and J ends lost 4 bases and 3 bases respectively, with 15 bases between them. DNA for the CDR3: TGTGCCAGCAGTTCTATGACACAGGGATACACTGAAGCTTTCTTT. Its translation is CASSSMTQGYTEAFF.

This chain links TRBV4-1 with TRBJ2-2; TRBD2 matches at 11 bases. The germline V gene encodes CDR1 MGHRA and CDR2 YSYEKL. The V and J ends lost 1 base and 5 bases, in that order; junction bases with no gene match: 6. The CDR3 is made up of 17 amino acids. The CDR3 nucleotides read TGCGCCAGCAGCCAAGCACTAGCGGGAGTCTTAACCGGGGAGCTGTTTTTT. Amino acids: CASSQALAGVLTGELFF.

The chain carries TRBV5-1 and TRBJ1-6, with D perhaps TRBD1 (6 bases). The germline gives CDR1 SGHRS, CDR2 YFSETQ. This CDR3 comprises 15 residues. V was trimmed by 1 base and J by 7 bases, leaving 12 bases between them. The CDR3 sequence is CASSLLGHSNSPLHF. The CDR3 coding sequence is TGCGCCAGCAGCTTGCTGGGACATTCAAATTCACCCCTCCACTTT. The full variable domain, rest sourced from reference TRBV5-1 and TRBJ1-6, is KAGVTQTPRYLIKTRGQQVTLSCSPISGHRSVSWYQQTPGQGLQFLFEYFSETQRNKGNFPGRFSGRQFSNSRSEMNVSTLELGDSALYLCASSLLGHSNSPLHFGNGTRLTVT.

The V gene is TRBV9, the J gene TRBJ2-1; tentative D call: TRBD1 (6 bases). Germline V gene sequence: CDR1 SGDLS, CDR2 YYNGEE. The length of the CDR3 is 17 residues. The V end lost 7 bases, the J end lost 7 bases, and 27 bases lay between the germline ends. CDR3 sequence: CASALNPDRPTRNEQFF. CDR3 in DNA: TGTGCCAGCGCACTCAACCCCGACAGGCCTACGAGGAATGAGCAGTTCTTC.

This chain joins TRBV4-1 and TRBJ2-3; 7 bases align to TRBD2. The germline CDR1 and CDR2 sequences are MGHRA and YSYEKL. This CDR3 spans 18 amino acids. With V trimmed by 4 bases and J by 3 bases, 16 bases remained unmatched. Here the CDR3 reads CASSRLGGAGRPTDTQYF. DNA for the CDR3: TGCGCCAGCAGCCGCCTTGGAGGGGCCGGGAGGCCAACAGATACGCAGTATTTT.

This chain joins TRBV7-9 and TRBJ1-1; the D is unclear. The V end was cut by 5 bases, the J end by 4 bases, with 17 bases between. Looked up from germline, CDR1 is SEHNR and CDR2 is FQNEAQ (reference sequence). The CDR3 totals 15 residues. CDR3 coding DNA: TGTGCCAGCAGCCCGTATCTCGAGGTGTTCACTGAAGCTTTCTTT. Residues: CASSPYLEVFTEAFF. Variable domain in full (rest from reference TRBV7-9 and TRBJ1-1): DTGVSQNPRHKITKRGQNVTFRCDPISEHNRLYWYRQTLGQGPEFLTYFQNEAQLEKSRLLSDRFSAERPKGSFSTLEIQRTEQGDSAMYLCASSPYLEVFTEAFFGQGTRLTVV.

The chain uses TRBV5-8 and TRBJ2-6, with D perhaps matching TRBD1 (5 bases). The CDR3 spans 15 residues. CDR1 is SGHTS and CDR2 is YDEGEE in the germline V gene. V gave up 4 bases and J gave up 2 bases, with 10 bases separating them. The CDR3 loop reads CASSGQGTGANVLTF. The CDR3 DNA reads as TGTGCCAGCAGCGGGCAGGGAACTGGGGCCAACGTCCTGACTTTC.

The DNA for the CDR3 is TGTGCCAGCTCACTTACGCAGGGGGGCGAGCAGTTCTTC. Translating it yields CASSLTQGGEQFF. The chain employs TRBV18 and TRBJ2-1; D possibly corresponds to TRBD1 (7 bases). CDR3 length: 13 amino acids. The V gene lost 4 bases and the J gene lost 10 bases, with 14 bases spanning the gap. Germline values: CDR1 KGHSH, CDR2 LQKENI.

The chain joins TRBV7-3 to TRBJ2-7; 7 bases are shared with TRBD2. Germline-derived CDR1 and CDR2 are SGHTA and FQGTGA. The CDR3 extends over 14 amino acids. Trimming cost V 5 bases and J 1 base; bases outside gene matches: 5. This CDR3 is CASSHWEGSYEQYV. CDR3 DNA sequence: TGTGCCAGCAGCCATTGGGAGGGATCCTACGAGCAGTACGTC.

Remarks on this clone: Given the absence of the conserved phenylalanine or tryptophan at the CDR3 end, a read error is likely. The V call is TRBV5-1, the J call TRBJ1-2, with unresolved D. V gave up 0 bases and J gave up 3 bases, with 9 bases separating them. Germline V gene data show CDR1 as SGHRS and CDR2 as YFSETQ. CDR3 size: 14 residues. CDR3 sequence reads: CASSLDRSHYGYTL. The CDR3, as DNA: TGCGCCAGCAGCTTGGACCGGAGTCACTATGGCTACACCCTC.

The chain recombines TRBV7-9 with TRBJ2-5, with D uncertain. Trimming removed 0 bases from V and 11 bases from J, with 7 bases in between. The CDR3 covers 11 residues. Germline assignment: CDR1 SEHNR and CDR2 FQNEAQ (reference sequence). CDR3 nucleotides: TGTGCCAGCAGCTTAGCGAGAGAGCAGTACTTC. Its protein is CASSLAREQYF.

The genes are TRBV6-1 and TRBJ2-4, with 8 positions matching TRBD1. CDR1 MNHNS and CDR2 SASEGT come from the germline V gene. This CDR3 has 13 residues. V lost 3 bases to trimming and J lost 9 bases; unmatched junction nucleotides: 4. CDR3 residues: CASSDRGLGIQYF. The CDR3 region has the DNA TGTGCCAGCAGTGACAGGGGGCTGGGCATTCAGTACTTC.

The chain joins TRBV2 to TRBJ1-5; TRBD1 agrees at 7 bases. This CDR3 has 14 residues. Germline V lookup: CDR1 SNHLY, CDR2 FYNNEI. Losses at the gene ends were 2 bases for V and 2 bases for J; bases not matched to a gene: 0. CDR3 nucleotide sequence: TGTGCCAGCAGTGAACAGGGGGGCAATCAGCCCCAGCATTTT. This codes for CASSEQGGNQPQHF.

V is TRBV5-1 and J is TRBJ2-7; possible D gene TRBD1, 6 bases. V was shortened by 2 bases and J by 3 bases, with 15 bases between the two germline ends. This CDR3 is 15 amino acids long. Per the germline V gene, CDR1 is SGHRS and CDR2 is YFSETQ. The CDR3 loop reads CASSLDRSVRYEQYV. CDR3 bases: TGCGCCAGCAGCTTAGACAGGTCAGTCCGCTACGAGCAGTACGTC.